The 21 T cell receptor beta chains below come from one sample, sequenced in a study of control samples from healthy donors and cancer patients. Assay used: immunoSEQ multiplex PCR; TCRdb lists only in-frame clones, some missing. The table shows roughly 63,000 clones, with roughly nine tenths occurring only once. The sequenced sample consisted of PBMCs. The receptors derive from a man aged 35-49 years with colorectal cancer.

This chain uses TRBV7-2 with TRBJ2-7, with D possibly being TRBD2 (7 bases). Germline V gives CDR1 SGHTA, CDR2 FQGNSA. This CDR3 comprises 16 residues. With 7 bases removed from V and 2 bases from J, the gap between germline ends came to 21 bases. The chain's CDR3 is CASTHQWGGPPYEQYF. The CDR3 DNA is TGTGCCAGCACCCACCAGTGGGGGGGGCCGCCCTACGAGCAGTACTTC.

The V gene is TRBV11-2, the J gene TRBJ1-2; 8 bases align to TRBD1. The CDR3 is 15 residues long. CDR1 SGHAT and CDR2 FQNNGV come from the germline V gene. J gave up 4 bases and V 3 bases, and 7 bases lay outside the gene matches. The CDR3 nucleotides read TGTGCCAGCAGCTTTACGCAGGGGGCGAGCTATGGCTACACCTTC. This sequence encodes CASSFTQGASYGYTF.

This clone showed up just once. The chain recombines TRBV9 with TRBJ1-1; D is uncertain. The CDR3 runs 13 residues. CDR1 and CDR2 (germline): SGDLS, YYNGEE. Trimming shortened V by 0 bases and J by 5 bases, and 8 bases separated the two germline ends. Written as DNA, the CDR3 is TGTGCCAGCAGCGTAGAGGTTAAGACTGAAGCTTTCTTT. Its protein product is CASSVEVKTEAFF.

The chain recombines TRBV5-1 with TRBJ1-2, with 9 bases fitting TRBD1. The CDR3 covers 16 residues. The ends lost 2 bases at V and 2 bases at J; junction bases unmatched: 7. The germline V gene encodes CDR1 SGHRS and CDR2 YFSETQ. This CDR3 reads CASSLTGTGLNYGYTF. The CDR3 coding sequence is TGCGCCAGCAGCTTAACCGGGACAGGGTTAAACTATGGCTACACCTTC.

The chain has TRBV6-6 and TRBJ2-5; 7 nucleotides agree with TRBD1. CDR1 is MNHNY and CDR2 is SVGAGI in the germline V gene (reference sequence). This CDR3 has 14 amino acids. The ends lost 8 bases at V and 5 bases at J; junction bases unmatched: 11. The CDR3 region has the DNA TGTGCCAGCGGAAGACAGGGTTTTAGGGAGACCCAGTACTTC. It specifies CASGRQGFRETQYF.

This clone has more than one count but fewer than ten. The chain links TRBV21-1 to TRBJ2-2. TRBV21-1 counts as a pseudogene. The CDR3 runs 10 residues. For the CDR3, the DNA is TGTGCCAGCAGCACTGAAAGGGTGTTTTTT. It is translated as CASSTERVFF.

The chain has TRBV18 and TRBJ1-2, with D maybe TRBD1 (6 bases). With 1 base removed from V and 8 bases from J, the gap between germline ends came to 17 bases. The CDR3 loop spans 15 amino acids. Germline V lookup: CDR1 KGHSH, CDR2 LQKENI. CDR3 nucleotide sequence: TGTGCCAGCTCACCACAAACAGGGCCCCCTTGGGGCTACACCTTC. Protein product: CASSPQTGPPWGYTF. Variable domain in full (rest from reference TRBV18 and TRBJ1-2): NAGVMQNPRHLVRRRGQEARLRCSPMKGHSHVYWYRQLPEEGLKFMVYLQKENIIDESGMPKERFSAEFPKEGPSILRIQQVVRGDSAAYFCASSPQTGPPWGYTFGSGTRLTVV.

The chain recombines TRBV9 with TRBJ2-1, with 9 bases lining up with TRBD2. V trimming: 0 bases; J trimming: 2 bases; junction bases outside the gene matches: 3. Germline CDR1 reads SGDLS; CDR2 reads YYNGEE. The CDR3 loop spans 16 amino acids. In nucleotides, the CDR3 is TGTGCCAGCAGCGTAGTTCTAGCGGGAACCTACAATGAGCAGTTCTTC. The encoded protein is CASSVVLAGTYNEQFF.

The J gene is TRBJ2-5, the V gene TRBV6-5; D might be TRBD1 or TRBD2, each matching 5 bases. The CDR3 totals 15 residues. Germline CDR1 MNHEY, CDR2 SVGAGI. Trimming removed 4 bases from V and 5 bases from J, with 17 bases in between. CDR3: CASSSPGTGIETQYF. CDR3 bases: TGTGCCAGCAGTTCCCCCGGGACCGGGATCGAGACCCAGTACTTC.

The gene calls are TRBV7-3 and TRBJ2-2; the match to TRBD2 covers 7 bases. The V gene end was trimmed by 1 base and the J gene end by 0 bases; junction bases not matched to a gene: 2. CDR1 SGHTA and CDR2 FQGTGA come from the germline V gene. CDR3 size: 16 residues. The CDR3 sequence is CASSLNGGANTGELFF. The CDR3 region has the DNA TGTGCCAGCAGCTTAAATGGGGGGGCGAACACCGGGGAGCTGTTTTTT.

The chain couples TRBV5-1 to TRBJ1-2; D remains unclear. Trimming shortened V by 2 bases and J by 8 bases, and 13 bases separated the two germline ends. The germline V gene encodes CDR1 SGHRS and CDR2 YFSETQ. The CDR3 runs to 13 residues. This CDR3 is CASSFRMTSGYTF. CDR3 bases: TGCGCCAGCAGCTTCAGGATGACTAGCGGCTACACCTTC. The full variable domain, its missing parts supplied by reference TRBV5-1 and TRBJ1-2, is KAGVTQTPRYLIKTRGQQVTLSCSPISGHRSVSWYQQTPGQGLQFLFEYFSETQRNKGNFPGRFSGRQFSNSRSEMNVSTLELGDSALYLCASSFRMTSGYTFGSGTRLTVV.

The CDR3 DNA reads as TGTGCCAGCAGCCGATCCACCGGGACAGGGAATGGCTACACCTTC. Translating it yields CASSRSTGTGNGYTF. The rearrangement joins TRBV3-1 (or the pseudogene TRBV3-2) to TRBJ1-2, with 9 positions matching TRBD1. Germline loops: CDR1 LGHDT, CDR2 YNNKEL (reference sequence). The CDR3 totals 15 residues. V gave up 4 bases and J gave up 6 bases; unmatched junction bases: 9.

V and J are TRBV7-8 and TRBJ2-3; 9 bases agree with TRBD1. The CDR3 has 18 residues. V shed 4 bases, J shed 4 bases, and the junction held 15 bases outside the gene matches. The germline gives CDR1 SGHVS, CDR2 FQNEAQ. For the CDR3, the DNA is TGTGCCAGCAGCTATCCGCCTGGTGGGACAGGGTTGCCAGATACGCAGTATTTT. Amino acid sequence: CASSYPPGGTGLPDTQYF.

The chain joins TRBV9 to TRBJ2-7; tentatively, D is TRBD1 (6 bases). Trimming pared 0 bases from V and 4 bases from J, leaving 17 bases between. The germline V gene has CDR1 SGDLS and CDR2 YYNGEE. The CDR3 extends over 16 amino acids. The CDR3 coding sequence is TGTGCCAGCAGCGTAGCTGCTGGGGGCGGGTATTACGAGCAGTACTTC. Protein: CASSVAAGGGYYEQYF.

The V and J genes are TRBV18 and TRBJ1-5, with TRBD1 matching over 8 bases. Per germline, CDR1 KGHSH and CDR2 LQKENI. The CDR3 consists of 15 residues. V gave up 3 bases and J gave up 2 bases; unmatched junction bases: 3. CDR3 coding DNA: TGTGCCAGCTCACCTTCGACAGGGGGCAATCAGCCCCAGCATTTT. It encodes CASSPSTGGNQPQHF.

The chain couples TRBV18 to TRBJ1-2; 8 bases are a match to TRBD1. The CDR3 totals 14 residues. Per germline, CDR1 KGHSH and CDR2 LQKENI. Losses at the gene ends were 0 bases for V and 7 bases for J; bases not matched to a gene: 4. The CDR3 coding sequence is TGTGCCAGCTCACCACCACAGGACAGGGCTGGCTACACCTTC. Its protein product is CASSPPQDRAGYTF.

In this sample, this clone turned up a few times. The V and J genes are TRBV5-4 and TRBJ2-1; the match to TRBD2 covers 15 bases. Germline V CDR1 and CDR2: SGHNT, YYREEE (reference sequence). The CDR3 is 17 amino acids. V dropped 3 bases and J dropped 7; count of bases not matched to a gene: 8. CDR3 nucleotide sequence: TGTGCCAGCAGCTGGGGACTAGCGGGGGGTTCGGGAAATGAGCAGTTCTTC. It yields the protein CASSWGLAGGSGNEQFF.

This chain uses TRBV2 with TRBJ1-2, with unresolved D. The CDR3 is 11 amino acids. Germline V gene lookup returns CDR1 SNHLY and CDR2 FYNNEI. Trimming removed 8 bases from V and 4 bases from J, with 8 bases in between. CDR3 sequence reads: CASGYFYGYTF. CDR3 nucleotide sequence: TGTGCCAGCGGTTACTTCTATGGCTACACCTTC. Full variable domain (outside the CDR3, taken from reference TRBV2 and TRBJ1-2): EPEVTQTPSHQVTQMGQEVILRCVPISNHLYFYWYRQILGQKVEFLVSFYNNEISEKSEIFDDQFSVERPDGSNFTLKIRSTKLEDSAMYFCASGYFYGYTFGSGTRLTVV.

A remark on this clone: An end of the junction differs from the germline gene, which may be a read error. The gene calls are TRBV5-4 and TRBJ2-2; D is unclear. The V gene's germline CDR1 is SGHNT and CDR2 YYREEE (reference sequence). There are 15 residues in the CDR3. This CDR3 reads CASSPAPPKTGELFF. In nucleotides, the CDR3 is TGTGCCAGCAGCCCAGCGCCCCCGAAGACCGGGGAGCTGTTTTTT.

The CDR3 loop is CASSYSIAFGAVQGFF. As DNA, the CDR3 is TGTGCCAGCAGTTACTCGATCGCCTTCGGGGCAGTGCAGGGTTTCTTT. V usage is TRBV6-5 and J usage is TRBJ1-1; D is possibly TRBD1 (5 bases). The CDR3 extends over 16 amino acids. Germline V gene data show CDR1 as MNHEY and CDR2 as SVGAGI. With 0 bases removed from V and 13 bases from J, the gap between germline ends came to 24 bases.

The chain has TRBV29-1 and TRBJ1-2; D gene unclear. The CDR3 runs to 12 residues. Trimming shortened V by 2 bases and J by 8 bases, and 12 bases separated the two germline ends. Germline CDR1 reads SQVTM; CDR2 reads ANQGSEA. CDR3 nucleotide sequence: TGCAGCGTTGAACGACACCTTCGGGGCTACACCTTC. It is translated as CSVERHLRGYTF.